Reported below is one TCR beta chain. The target antigen is unknown. The data were produced by immunoSEQ multiplex PCR, yet TCRdb's version contains in-frame clones alone and is incomplete. The table records 100,000 or so clones, roughly 88% of them present only once. The record originates from a study of T cells in localized non-small cell lung cancer. The CDR3 has 15 amino acids. V was shortened by 6 bases and J by 0 bases, with 9 bases between the two germline ends. Germline CDR1 and CDR2: LNHDA and SQIVND (reference sequence). Study-wide findings and caveats: Adjacent lung tissue had a median around 50 of the top 100 clones found in the tumor.

The J gene is TRBJ2-6, the V gene TRBV19; possibly TRBD2 for D (7 bases). The sequencing used PBMCs, collected before any cancer treatment. The receptor comes from a woman aged 40 to 75 with stage II squamous cell lung carcinoma. This CDR3 reads CASSGGPSGANVLTF. For the CDR3, the DNA is TGTGCCAGTAGCGGGGGGCCCTCTGGGGCCAACGTCCTGACTTTC.